Presented here are 30 T cell receptor beta chains from one specimen sequenced in a study of neurological immune-mediated disorders. Time point specified: longitudinal time-point 2. One entry per CDR3 protein results from TCRdb running MiXCR on the 5' RACE reads. Of roughly 48,000 distinct CDR3 sequences in the sample, roughly 13% were seen once. Sequencing was carried out using PBMCs. Receptor source: a male donor with HTLV-1-associated myelopathy (HAM/TSP).

Ten or more counts support this clonotype. The rearrangement links TRBV20-1 to TRBJ2-3; tentatively, D is TRBD1 or TRBD2 (5 bases each). Germline-derived CDR1 and CDR2 are DFQATT and SNEGSKA (reference sequence). This CDR3 has 13 residues. The V and J ends lost 5 bases and 3 bases respectively, with 12 bases between them. CDR3 in amino acids: CSALGDGTDTQYF. The DNA of the CDR3 is TGCAGTGCTCTCGGGGACGGGACAGATACGCAGTATTTT.

The chain's CDR3 is CASSESGGSYEQYF. The CDR3 DNA follows: TGCGCCAGCAGTGAATCAGGGGGTTCCTACGAGCAGTACTTC. The rearrangement links TRBV10-1 to TRBJ2-5; 7 bases are a match to TRBD1. Gene TRBJ2-7 matches the end of the DNA better, so the J call may be wrong. CDR1 is WNHNN and CDR2 is SYGVQD in the germline V gene (reference sequence). The CDR3 totals 14 residues.

This clonotype was seen repeatedly, ten times or more. The DNA of the CDR3 is TGCGCCAGCAGCTCCCAGGCTATCTGGGAGACCCAGTACTTC. Protein product: CASSSQAIWETQYF. The rearrangement joins TRBV5-1 to TRBJ2-5; no definite D call. With 3 bases removed from V and 5 bases from J, the gap between germline ends came to 14 bases. This CDR3 region has 14 residues. From germline, CDR1 is SGHRS and CDR2 YFSETQ.

This clonotype was found many times. The rearrangement uses TRBV4-3 and TRBJ2-2; 10 bases are a match to TRBD2. Per the germline V gene, CDR1 is LGHNA and CDR2 is YSLEER. V lost 2 bases and J lost 2; bases outside the gene matches: 2. The CDR3 extends over 16 amino acids. The CDR3 DNA reads as TGCGCCAGCAGCCAATTAGCGGGGGGCAACACCGGGGAGCTGTTTTTT. Protein: CASSQLAGGNTGELFF.

This clonotype came up many times. V and J are TRBV21-1 and TRBJ1-5. TRBV21-1 is listed as a pseudogene. The CDR3 is 15 residues long. The CDR3 DNA sequence: TGTGCCAGCAGCAAAGAGTGGCACGGCAATCAGCCCCAGCATTTT. It is translated as CASSKEWHGNQPQHF.

This clonotype was recorded at least ten times. This chain connects TRBV3-1 to TRBJ1-4; 9 positions agree with TRBD1. Germline CDR1 LGHDT, CDR2 YNNKEL (reference sequence). The CDR3 is made up of 15 amino acids. Germline trimming cut 3 bases from V and 4 bases from J; bases unmatched to any gene: 3. Here the CDR3 reads CASSQGQGFNEKLFF. The CDR3 bases are TGTGCCAGCAGCCAGGGACAGGGCTTTAATGAAAAACTGTTTTTT.

In its sample, this clonotype was seen many times. This chain uses TRBV25-1 with TRBJ2-1, with D perhaps given as TRBD1 or TRBD2 (5 bases each). Germline V gene sequence: CDR1 MGHDK, CDR2 SYGVNS. The CDR3 covers 14 residues. Trimming took 7 bases from V and 0 from J, leaving 10 bases between them. The DNA of the CDR3 is TGTGCCAGCAAAGCAGGGAGCTCCTACAATGAGCAGTTCTTC. Protein: CASKAGSSYNEQFF.

The table lists this clonotype with many counts. The chain carries TRBV19 and TRBJ2-7, with a weak D call TRBD1 (5 bases). The CDR3 runs to 14 residues. CDR1 is LNHDA and CDR2 is SQIVND in the germline V gene (reference sequence). The germline V and J ends were trimmed by 6 bases and 2 bases, with 14 bases remaining between them. In DNA form, the CDR3 reads TGTGCCAGTAGAAACCAGGGTTCCGCCTACGAGCAGTACTTC. Protein sequence: CASRNQGSAYEQYF.

This clonotype was observed at least ten times. The chain joins TRBV19 to TRBJ2-7; 8 positions agree with TRBD1. The CDR3 loop spans 16 amino acids. The germline gives CDR1 LNHDA, CDR2 SQIVND (reference sequence). Trimming cost V 5 bases and J 5 bases; bases outside gene matches: 14. CDR3 protein: CASSSSPRTGKDEQYF. The DNA for the CDR3 is TGTGCCAGTAGTTCCTCCCCCCGGACAGGGAAGGACGAGCAGTACTTC.

This clonotype was detected many times. V usage is TRBV5-1 and J usage is TRBJ1-2; TRBD1 is a possible D gene (5 bases). The germline V and J ends were trimmed by 0 bases and 3 bases, with 9 bases remaining between them. CDR1 and CDR2 (germline): SGHRS, YFSETQ. The CDR3 totals 14 residues. The CDR3 region has the DNA TGCGCCAGCAGCTTGGGGGGGGACGACTATGGCTACACCTTC. Translating gives CASSLGGDDYGYTF.

This clonotype was seen repeatedly, ten times or more. The genes are TRBV20-1 and TRBJ1-6; 7 nucleotides match TRBD1. After removal of 1 base from V and 10 bases from J, the junction contained 10 bases not matched to a gene. Germline-derived CDR1 and CDR2 are DFQATT and SNEGSKA (reference sequence). The CDR3 has 15 residues. The CDR3 nucleotides read TGCAGTGCTAGAGGGGGGAGACAGGGAGTATCACCCCTCCACTTT. Its protein product is CSARGGRQGVSPLHF.

This clonotype was picked up many times. The chain employs TRBV3-1 and TRBJ2-6, with D possibly TRBD2 on 6 matching bases. Per germline, CDR1 LGHDT and CDR2 YNNKEL (reference sequence). The CDR3 is 15 amino acids. V was cut by 3 bases and J by 1 base, with 7 bases left in between. CDR3 region: CASSQRGSGANVLTF. For the CDR3, the DNA is TGTGCCAGCAGCCAGCGGGGTTCTGGGGCCAACGTCCTGACTTTC.

This clonotype was observed at least ten times. The chain joins TRBV20-1 to TRBJ1-2, with TRBD1 matching over 7 bases. The V gene's germline CDR1 is DFQATT and CDR2 SNEGSKA (reference sequence). This CDR3 is 13 amino acids long. V shed 4 bases, J shed 8 bases, and the junction held 10 bases outside the gene matches. CDR3 coding DNA: TGCAGTGCTACCCCCAGGGTAGGGGGCGGCTACACCTTC. The encoded protein is CSATPRVGGGYTF.

This clonotype was observed many times. This chain links TRBV7-2 with TRBJ2-1, with 10 nucleotides matching TRBD2. This CDR3 has 16 amino acids. Per the germline V gene, CDR1 is SGHTA and CDR2 is FQGNSA. J was trimmed by 3 bases and V by 0 bases; bases with no gene match: 2. CDR3 loop: CASSLAASGSYNEQFF. CDR3 bases: TGTGCCAGCAGCTTAGCGGCTAGCGGGAGCTACAATGAGCAGTTCTTC.

The V and J genes are TRBV5-1 and TRBJ2-7; 9 bases are a match to TRBD1. Germline CDR1 is SGHRS and CDR2 is YFSETQ. CDR3 length: 15 amino acids. V dropped 0 bases and J dropped 7; count of bases not matched to a gene: 8. CDR3 nucleotide sequence: TGCGCCAGCAGCTTGGCCGGGACAGGGACCCGGGAGCAGTACTTC. The encoded protein is CASSLAGTGTREQYF.

This clonotype was seen many times. The gene calls are TRBV29-1 and TRBJ2-1, with D hard to call. Per the germline V gene, CDR1 is SQVTM and CDR2 is ANQGSEA. There are 14 residues in the CDR3. Trimming shortened V by 0 bases and J by 12 bases, and 18 bases separated the two germline ends. The CDR3 reads CSVEERSGSRGQFF. DNA of the CDR3: TGCAGCGTTGAAGAGAGGTCAGGATCGAGAGGGCAGTTCTTC.

The sample holds many counts of this clonotype. The V gene is TRBV7-3, the J gene TRBJ2-5, with TRBD2 as a possible D gene (6 bases). The germline gives CDR1 SGHTA, CDR2 FQGTGA. Trimming left V 5 bases short and J 5 bases short, with 12 bases between. The CDR3 has 13 amino acids. CDR3 amino acids: CASSLGLIETQYF. The CDR3 DNA is TGTGCCAGCAGCCTCGGACTAATTGAGACCCAGTACTTC.

This clonotype was recorded many times. The chain links TRBV5-1 to TRBJ2-2; D may be TRBD1 (6 bases). Germline V gene data show CDR1 as SGHRS and CDR2 as YFSETQ. V lost 3 bases and J 2 bases, leaving 14 bases between the germline ends. The CDR3 is made up of 16 amino acids. CDR3 sequence: CASSSGTLLNTGELFF. In DNA form, the CDR3 reads TGCGCCAGCAGCTCAGGGACACTACTTAACACCGGGGAGCTGTTTTTT.

This clonotype was picked up many times. The chain uses TRBV6-2 or TRBV6-3 and TRBJ2-7, with TRBD2 identical over 9 bases. Germline CDR1 reads MNHEY; CDR2 reads SVGEGT. The CDR3 contains 12 residues. With 8 bases clipped from V and 4 bases from J, the junction kept 3 bases outside the gene matches. CDR3 sequence (DNA): TGTGCCAGCTCGACTAGCGGATACGAGCAGTACTTC. This gives the protein CASSTSGYEQYF.

This clonotype showed up many times. The chain uses TRBV7-6 and TRBJ1-2; a weak D match, TRBD1 (5 bases). Germline CDR1 SGHVS, CDR2 FNYEAQ. Trimming took 1 base from V and 2 from J, leaving 11 bases between them. The CDR3 contains 15 residues. The CDR3 is CASSLDGGLNYGYTF. The CDR3 coding sequence is TGTGCCAGCAGCTTAGACGGGGGACTCAACTATGGCTACACCTTC. Full variable domain (missing parts from reference TRBV7-6 and TRBJ1-2): GAGVSQSPRYKVTKRGQDVALRCDPISGHVSLYWYRQALGQGPEFLTYFNYEAQQDKSGLPNDRFSAERPEGSISTLTIQRTEQRDSAMYRCASSLDGGLNYGYTFGSGTRLTVV.

This clonotype showed up many times. The rearrangement uses TRBV7-8 and TRBJ1-1; D unclear. The germline gives CDR1 SGHVS, CDR2 FQNEAQ. V dropped 3 bases and J dropped 1 base, with 15 bases sitting between them. The CDR3 extends over 16 amino acids. The CDR3 bases are TGTGCCAGCAGCTTCCAGACGGTCCTAAAGAACACTGAAGCTTTCTTT. Amino acid sequence: CASSFQTVLKNTEAFF. Using reference TRBV7-8 and TRBJ1-1 for the parts outside the CDR3, the full variable domain is GAGVSQSPRYKVAKRGQDVALRCDPISGHVSLFWYQQALGQGPEFLTYFQNEAQLDKSGLPSDRFFAERPEGSVSTLKIQRTQQEDSAVYLCASSFQTVLKNTEAFFGQGTRLTVV.

In this sample, this clonotype turned up many times. This sequence joins TRBV28 and TRBJ2-1, with D maybe TRBD1 (6 bases). The CDR3 extends over 14 amino acids. The V end lost 5 bases, the J end lost 10 bases, and 18 bases lay between the germline ends. Germline V gives CDR1 MDHEN, CDR2 SYDVKM. The CDR3 nucleotides read TGTGCCAGCAGTAAACTGGACAGCCTTGGGGAGCAGTTCTTC. It codes for CASSKLDSLGEQFF.

The chain employs TRBV20-1 and TRBJ2-3; 7 positions agree with TRBD2. The germline V gene has CDR1 DFQATT and CDR2 SNEGSKA (reference sequence). This CDR3 has 17 residues. V was pared by 2 bases and J by 8 bases, with 19 bases of the junction left unmatched. The CDR3 region has the DNA TGCAGTGCTAGACTATCGGACGGCCTAAAGCCGGGGGGTACGCAGTATTTT. This gives the protein CSARLSDGLKPGGTQYF.

This clonotype was found many times. In DNA, the CDR3 is TGTGCCAGCAGCGTAGTTCCCGGGGGGACGGCCGAGCAGTACTTC. Residues: CASSVVPGGTAEQYF. V usage is TRBV9 and J usage is TRBJ2-7; TRBD2 agrees at 7 bases. This CDR3 comprises 15 residues. CDR1 and CDR2 from the germline V gene are SGDLS and YYNGEE. The V segment lost 0 bases and the J segment 6 bases; nucleotides outside the gene matches: 9.

In this sample, this clonotype turned up a few times. The V gene is TRBV3-1, the J gene TRBJ1-6, with a weak D call TRBD1 (5 bases). The V and J ends lost 2 bases and 7 bases respectively, with 9 bases between them. In germline, CDR1 is LGHDT, CDR2 YNNKEL (reference sequence). This CDR3 region has 14 residues. The CDR3 nucleotides are TGTGCCAGCAGCCAACAGGGAAAGAATTCACCCCTCCACTTT. Translated: CASSQQGKNSPLHF.

The count of this clonotype is one. V is TRBV20-1 and J is TRBJ2-3; 11 nucleotides align to TRBD1. Germline CDR1 DFQATT, CDR2 SNEGSKA (reference sequence). The CDR3 contains 15 residues. The V and J ends lost 0 bases and 4 bases, in that order; junction bases with no gene match: 3. CDR3 in DNA: TGCAGTGCTAGAGATTGGACAGGGGGCTCAGATACGCAGTATTTT. Translating it yields CSARDWTGGSDTQYF.

This clonotype showed up many times. The rearrangement links TRBV7-9 to TRBJ2-7, with D possibly called TRBD1 or TRBD2 (6 bases each). CDR3 length: 12 amino acids. CDR1 SEHNR and CDR2 FQNEAQ come from the germline V gene (reference sequence). The V and J ends lost 5 bases and 6 bases respectively, with 11 bases between them. The CDR3 loop is CASSREGGEQYF. The CDR3 DNA reads TGTGCCAGCAGCCGAGAGGGGGGCGAGCAGTACTTC.

This clonotype was seen many times. The J gene is TRBJ2-7, the V gene TRBV20-1; unclear D gene. In germline, CDR1 is DFQATT, CDR2 SNEGSKA (reference sequence). The CDR3 sequence is 10 residues long. The V end lost 6 bases, the J end lost 5 bases, and 8 bases lay between the germline ends. CDR3 region: CSAWGDEQYF. The CDR3, as DNA: TGCAGTGCGTGGGGTGACGAGCAGTACTTC.

Many counts were recorded for this clonotype. V and J are TRBV20-1 and TRBJ1-2, with 8 positions matching TRBD1. CDR3 length: 12 amino acids. CDR1 is DFQATT and CDR2 is SNEGSKA in the germline V gene (reference sequence). The V and J ends lost 4 bases and 6 bases, in that order; junction bases with no gene match: 4. The CDR3 reads CSATGGRDGYTF. The CDR3 DNA reads TGCAGTGCTACAGGGGGCAGGGATGGCTACACCTTC.

Comment on this clonotype: The junction shows a germline mismatch at one end, possibly a read error. The chain uses TRBV20-1 and TRBJ2-2, with 7 bases fitting TRBD1. The CDR3 totals 13 residues. Germline CDR1 is DFQATT and CDR2 is SNEGSKA (reference sequence). The CDR3 DNA follows: TGCAGTGCTAGCAGGGGGAACGCCGGGGAGATGTTTTTT. Translating it yields CSASRGNAGEMFF.